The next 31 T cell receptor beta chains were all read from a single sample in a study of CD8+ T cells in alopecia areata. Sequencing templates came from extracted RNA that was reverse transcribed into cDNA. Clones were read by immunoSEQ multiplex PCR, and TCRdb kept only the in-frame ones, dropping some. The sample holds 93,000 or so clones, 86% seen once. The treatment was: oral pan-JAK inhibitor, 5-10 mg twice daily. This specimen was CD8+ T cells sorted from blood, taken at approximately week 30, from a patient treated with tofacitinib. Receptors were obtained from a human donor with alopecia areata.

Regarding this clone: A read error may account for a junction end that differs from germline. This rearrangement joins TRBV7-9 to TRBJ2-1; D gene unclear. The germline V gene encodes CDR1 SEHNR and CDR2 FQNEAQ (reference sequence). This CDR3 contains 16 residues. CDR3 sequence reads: CATSVGVLSPWNEQFF. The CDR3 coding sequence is TGTGCCACCAGCGTTGGGGTCCTTAGTCCTTGGAATGAGCAGTTCTTC.

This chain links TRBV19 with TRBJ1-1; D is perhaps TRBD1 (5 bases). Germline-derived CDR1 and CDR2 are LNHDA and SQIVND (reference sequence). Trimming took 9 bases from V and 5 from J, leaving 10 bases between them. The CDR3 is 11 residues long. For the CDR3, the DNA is TGTGCCAGCCACGGGGGGACTGAAGCTTTCTTT. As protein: CASHGGTEAFF.

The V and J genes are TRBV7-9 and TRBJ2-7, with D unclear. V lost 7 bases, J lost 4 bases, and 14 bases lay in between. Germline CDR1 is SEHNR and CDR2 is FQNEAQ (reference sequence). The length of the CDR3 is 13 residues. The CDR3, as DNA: TGTGCCAGCAACCTGAACGATTTATACGAGCAGTACTTC. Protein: CASNLNDLYEQYF.

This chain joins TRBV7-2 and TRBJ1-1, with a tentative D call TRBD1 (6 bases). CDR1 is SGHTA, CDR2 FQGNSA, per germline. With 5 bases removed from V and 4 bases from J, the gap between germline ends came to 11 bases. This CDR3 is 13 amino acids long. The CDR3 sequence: CASSPGVGTEAFF. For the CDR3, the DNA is TGTGCCAGCAGCCCAGGGGTGGGCACTGAAGCTTTCTTT.

The CDR3 DNA reads as TGTGCCAGCAGTTACTCGGGGGAGGGCTCCGAGCAGTACTTC. Encoded protein: CASSYSGEGSEQYF. This rearrangement joins TRBV6-6 to TRBJ2-7; 7 bases are a match to TRBD2. Germline V gene data show CDR1 as MNHNY and CDR2 as SVGAGI (reference sequence). This CDR3 is built from 14 residues. Trimming at V came to 0 bases and at J to 6 bases, leaving 5 bases not matched to a gene.

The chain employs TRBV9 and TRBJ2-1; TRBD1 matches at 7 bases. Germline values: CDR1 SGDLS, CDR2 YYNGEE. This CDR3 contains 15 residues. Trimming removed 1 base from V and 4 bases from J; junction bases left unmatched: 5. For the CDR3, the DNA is TGTGCCAGCAGCGTAAAAACAGGGGATTACAATGAGCAGTTCTTC. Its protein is CASSVKTGDYNEQFF.

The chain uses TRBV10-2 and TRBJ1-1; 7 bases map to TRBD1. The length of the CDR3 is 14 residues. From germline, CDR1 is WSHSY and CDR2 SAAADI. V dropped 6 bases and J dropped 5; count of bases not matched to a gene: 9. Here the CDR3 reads CASSYDRAGTEAFF. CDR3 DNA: TGCGCCAGCAGCTACGACAGGGCAGGGACTGAAGCTTTCTTT.

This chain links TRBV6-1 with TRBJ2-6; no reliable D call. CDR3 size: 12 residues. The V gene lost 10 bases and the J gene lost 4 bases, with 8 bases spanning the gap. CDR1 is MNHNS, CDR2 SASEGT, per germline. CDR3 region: CATTTGANVLTF. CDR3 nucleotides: TGTGCCACCACAACCGGGGCCAACGTCCTGACTTTC.

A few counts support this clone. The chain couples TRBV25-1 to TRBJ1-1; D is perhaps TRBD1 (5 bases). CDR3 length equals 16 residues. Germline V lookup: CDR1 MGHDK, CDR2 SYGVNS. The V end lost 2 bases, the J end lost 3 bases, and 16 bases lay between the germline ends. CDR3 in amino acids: CASSESLGWGDTEAFF. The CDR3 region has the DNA TGTGCCAGCAGTGAAAGCTTGGGATGGGGGGACACTGAAGCTTTCTTT.

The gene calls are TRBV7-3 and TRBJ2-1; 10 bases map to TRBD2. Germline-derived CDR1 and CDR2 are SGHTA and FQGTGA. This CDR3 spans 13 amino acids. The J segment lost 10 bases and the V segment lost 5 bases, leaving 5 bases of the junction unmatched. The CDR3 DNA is TGTGCCAGCAGCGCCCTAGCGGGAGTGGAGCAGTTCTTC. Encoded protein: CASSALAGVEQFF.

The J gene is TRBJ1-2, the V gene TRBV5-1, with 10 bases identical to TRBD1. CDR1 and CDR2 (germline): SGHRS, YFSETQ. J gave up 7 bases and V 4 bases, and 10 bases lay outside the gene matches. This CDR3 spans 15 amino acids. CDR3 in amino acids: CASSLGTGDVRGYTF. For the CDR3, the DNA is TGCGCCAGCAGCCTCGGGACAGGGGATGTGCGTGGCTACACCTTC.

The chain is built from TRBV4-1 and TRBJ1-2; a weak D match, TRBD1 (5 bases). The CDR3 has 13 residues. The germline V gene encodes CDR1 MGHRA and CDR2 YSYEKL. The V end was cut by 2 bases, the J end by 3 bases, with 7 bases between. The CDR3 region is CASSQRGDYGYTF. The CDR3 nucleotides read TGCGCCAGCAGCCAAAGGGGCGACTATGGCTACACCTTC.

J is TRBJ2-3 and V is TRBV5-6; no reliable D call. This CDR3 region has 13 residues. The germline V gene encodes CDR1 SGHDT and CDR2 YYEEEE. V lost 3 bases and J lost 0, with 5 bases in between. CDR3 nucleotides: TGTGCCAGCAGCTCAGACAGCACAGATACGCAGTATTTT. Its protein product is CASSSDSTDTQYF.

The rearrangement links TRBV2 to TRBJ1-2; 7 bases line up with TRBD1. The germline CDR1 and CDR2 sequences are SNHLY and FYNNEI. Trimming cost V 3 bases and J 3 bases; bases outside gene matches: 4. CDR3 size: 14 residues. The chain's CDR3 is CASSEGTDYYGYTF. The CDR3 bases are TGTGCCAGCAGTGAGGGGACAGATTACTATGGCTACACCTTC.

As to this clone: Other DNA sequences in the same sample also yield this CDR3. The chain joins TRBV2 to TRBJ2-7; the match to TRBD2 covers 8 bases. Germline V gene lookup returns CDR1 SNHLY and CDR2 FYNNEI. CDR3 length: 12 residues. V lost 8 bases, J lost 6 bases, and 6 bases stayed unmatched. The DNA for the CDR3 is TGTGCCAGCTCGGGAACTAGCGGCGAGCAGTACTTC. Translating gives CASSGTSGEQYF.

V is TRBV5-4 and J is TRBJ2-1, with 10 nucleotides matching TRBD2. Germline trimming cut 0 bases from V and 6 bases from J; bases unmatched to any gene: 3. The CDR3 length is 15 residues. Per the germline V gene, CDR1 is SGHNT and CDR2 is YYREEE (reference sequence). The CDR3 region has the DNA TGTGCCAGCAGCTTGGCAGCGGGAGGGCCCAATGAGCAGTTCTTC. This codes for CASSLAAGGPNEQFF.

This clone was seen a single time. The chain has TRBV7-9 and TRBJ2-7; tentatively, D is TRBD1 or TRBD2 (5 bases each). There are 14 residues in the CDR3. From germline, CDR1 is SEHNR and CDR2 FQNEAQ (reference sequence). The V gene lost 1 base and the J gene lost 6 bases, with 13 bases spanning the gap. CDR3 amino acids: CASSLELRGPEQYF. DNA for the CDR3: TGTGCCAGCAGCTTAGAGTTACGGGGACCCGAGCAGTACTTC.

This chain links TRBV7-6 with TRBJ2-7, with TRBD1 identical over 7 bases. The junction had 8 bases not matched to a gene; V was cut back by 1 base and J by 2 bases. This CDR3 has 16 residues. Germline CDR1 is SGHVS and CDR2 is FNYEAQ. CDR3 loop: CASSLGEWTGAYEQYF. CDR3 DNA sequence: TGTGCCAGCAGCTTAGGGGAATGGACAGGAGCCTACGAGCAGTACTTC.

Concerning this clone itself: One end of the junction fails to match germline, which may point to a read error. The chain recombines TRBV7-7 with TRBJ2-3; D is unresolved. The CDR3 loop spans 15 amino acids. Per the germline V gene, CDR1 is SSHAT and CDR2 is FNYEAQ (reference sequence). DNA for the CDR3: TGTGCTAGCAGCTTCGGTTCTTCCATAACAGATACGCAGTATTTT. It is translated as CASSFGSSITDTQYF.

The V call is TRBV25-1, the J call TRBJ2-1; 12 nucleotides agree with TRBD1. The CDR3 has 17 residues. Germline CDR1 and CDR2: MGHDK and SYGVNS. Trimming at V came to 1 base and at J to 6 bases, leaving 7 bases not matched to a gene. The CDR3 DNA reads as TGTGCCAGCAGTGAATCGGGACAGGGGGCTTCTGTCAATGAGCAGTTCTTC. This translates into CASSESGQGASVNEQFF.

The CDR3 protein is CASSLSMGGNQPQHF. Written as DNA, the CDR3 is TGTGCCAGCAGTTTGAGCATGGGTGGCAATCAGCCCCAGCATTTT. V is TRBV27 and J is TRBJ1-5, with D uncertain. Trimming cost V 3 bases and J 2 bases, with 11 bases left between them. The CDR3 totals 15 residues. Germline assignment: CDR1 MNHEY and CDR2 SMNVEV (reference sequence).

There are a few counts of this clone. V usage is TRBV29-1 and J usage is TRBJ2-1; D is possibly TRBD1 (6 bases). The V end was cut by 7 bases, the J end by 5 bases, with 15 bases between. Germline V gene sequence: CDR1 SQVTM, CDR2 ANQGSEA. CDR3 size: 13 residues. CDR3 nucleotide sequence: TGCAGCGGTTTCCGGGACACCCACAATGAGCAGTTCTTC. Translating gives CSGFRDTHNEQFF.

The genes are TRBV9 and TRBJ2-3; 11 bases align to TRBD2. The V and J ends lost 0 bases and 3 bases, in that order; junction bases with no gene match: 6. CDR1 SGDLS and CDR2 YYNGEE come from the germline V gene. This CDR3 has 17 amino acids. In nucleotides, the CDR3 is TGTGCCAGCAGCGTAGAATCAGGGACTAGCGGTACAGATACGCAGTATTTT. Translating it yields CASSVESGTSGTDTQYF. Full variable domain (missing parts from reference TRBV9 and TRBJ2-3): DSGVTQTPKHLITATGQRVTLRCSPRSGDLSVYWYQQSLDQGLQFLIQYYNGEERAKGNILERFSAQQFPDLHSELNLSSLELGDSALYFCASSVESGTSGTDTQYFGPGTRLTVL.

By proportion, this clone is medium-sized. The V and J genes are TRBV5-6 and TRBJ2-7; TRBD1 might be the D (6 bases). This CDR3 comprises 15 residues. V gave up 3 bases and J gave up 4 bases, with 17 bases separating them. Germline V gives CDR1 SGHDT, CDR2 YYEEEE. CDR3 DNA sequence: TGTGCCAGCAGCTCCATAATACAGGGCCAATACGAGCAGTACTTC. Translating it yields CASSSIIQGQYEQYF.

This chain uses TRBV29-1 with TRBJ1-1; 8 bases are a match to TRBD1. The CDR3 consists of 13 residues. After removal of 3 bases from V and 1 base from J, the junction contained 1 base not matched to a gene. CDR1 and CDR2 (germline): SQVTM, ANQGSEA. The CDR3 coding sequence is TGCAGCGTTGATGGACAGGGGAACACTGAAGCTTTCTTT. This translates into CSVDGQGNTEAFF.

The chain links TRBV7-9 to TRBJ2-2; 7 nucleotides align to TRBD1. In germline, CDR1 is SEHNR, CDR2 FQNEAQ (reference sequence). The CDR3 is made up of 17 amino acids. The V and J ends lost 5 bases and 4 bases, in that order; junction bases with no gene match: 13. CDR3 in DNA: TGTGCCAGCAGCGGTACCGGGACAGAGTTTCGCACCGGGGAGCTGTTTTTT. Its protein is CASSGTGTEFRTGELFF.

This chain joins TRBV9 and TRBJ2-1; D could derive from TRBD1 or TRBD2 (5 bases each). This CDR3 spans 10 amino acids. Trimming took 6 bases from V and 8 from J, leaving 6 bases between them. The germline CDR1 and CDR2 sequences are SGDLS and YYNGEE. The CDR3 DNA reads TGTGCCAGCATGGGGGATGAGCAGTTCTTC. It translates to CASMGDEQFF.

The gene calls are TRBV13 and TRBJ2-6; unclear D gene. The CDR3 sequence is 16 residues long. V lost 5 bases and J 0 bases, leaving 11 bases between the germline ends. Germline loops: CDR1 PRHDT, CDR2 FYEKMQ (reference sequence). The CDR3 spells CASSHIRTSGANVLTF. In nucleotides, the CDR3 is TGTGCCAGCAGCCATATACGGACCTCTGGGGCCAACGTCCTGACTTTC. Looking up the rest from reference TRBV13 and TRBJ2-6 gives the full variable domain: AAGVIQSPRHLIKEKRETATLKCYPIPRHDTVYWYQQGPGQDPQFLISFYEKMQSDKGSIPDRFSAQQFSDYHSELNMSSLELGDSALYFCASSHIRTSGANVLTFGAGSRLTVL.

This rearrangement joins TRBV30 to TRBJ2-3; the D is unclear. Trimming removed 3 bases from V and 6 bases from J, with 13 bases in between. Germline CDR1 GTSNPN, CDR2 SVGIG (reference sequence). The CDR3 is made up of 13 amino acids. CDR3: CAWRKVVWDTQYF. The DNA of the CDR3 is TGTGCCTGGAGGAAAGTAGTTTGGGATACGCAGTATTTT.

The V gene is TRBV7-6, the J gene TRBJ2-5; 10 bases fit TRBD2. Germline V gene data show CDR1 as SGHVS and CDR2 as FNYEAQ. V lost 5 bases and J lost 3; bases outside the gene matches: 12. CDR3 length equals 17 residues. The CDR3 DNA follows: TGTGCCAGCAGCGAGAGTAGCGGGAGGACCCTCAAAGAGACCCAGTACTTC. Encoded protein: CASSESSGRTLKETQYF.

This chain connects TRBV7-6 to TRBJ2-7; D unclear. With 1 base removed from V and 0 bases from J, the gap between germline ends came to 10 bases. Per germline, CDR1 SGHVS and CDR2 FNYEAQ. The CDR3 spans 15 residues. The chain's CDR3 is CASSLGPASSYEQYF. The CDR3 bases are TGTGCCAGCAGCTTAGGGCCGGCAAGCTCCTACGAGCAGTACTTC.